These 27 T cell receptor beta chains originate from one sample sequenced in a study of T cells in Graves' hyperthyroidism and ophthalmopathy. TCR beta CDR3 region amplification was performed from RNA transcripts. First-round RT-PCR with HTBI primers amplified the TCR CDR3 region. TCRdb redid the calling of the multiplex PCR reads with MiXCR, one entry per CDR3 protein. The repertoire includes around 600,000 distinct CDR3 sequences, roughly 14% of them detected once, and around an eighth sits in the top ten. The sample comprised blood. All receptors come from a woman between 45 and 60 years old with Graves' ophthalmopathy.

At least ten counts were recorded for this clonotype. The chain employs TRBV7-3 and TRBJ2-1, with D tentatively TRBD1 (6 bases). V was clipped by 0 bases and J by 2 bases, with 8 bases between them. The CDR3 sequence is 15 residues long. Germline lookup yields CDR1 SGHTA and CDR2 FQGTGA. CDR3 bases: TGTGCCAGCAGCTTAACCAGGGGAACCTACAATGAGCAGTTCTTC. This gives the protein CASSLTRGTYNEQFF.

This clonotype was seen many times. The chain couples TRBV5-1 to TRBJ1-1, with 11 nucleotides matching TRBD1. Unmatched junction bases numbered 3, after V lost 4 bases and J lost 4 bases. This CDR3 spans 14 amino acids. Germline V gene data show CDR1 as SGHRS and CDR2 as YFSETQ. The CDR3 region is CASSKGTGGTEAFF. DNA of the CDR3: TGCGCCAGCAGCAAAGGGACAGGGGGCACTGAAGCTTTCTTT.

This clonotype was recorded at least ten times. The chain couples TRBV7-2 to TRBJ2-4, with 7 bases fitting TRBD1. Germline CDR1 and CDR2: SGHTA and FQGNSA. Trimming took 4 bases from V and 1 from J; bases not matched to a gene: 7. This CDR3 contains 16 residues. In nucleotides, the CDR3 is TGTGCCAGCAGCTCAACAGGGGTGGGCGCCAAAAACATTCAGTACTTC. Translation: CASSSTGVGAKNIQYF.

This clonotype was seen a single time. This sequence joins TRBV4-1 and TRBJ2-1, with D possibly matching TRBD2 (6 bases). Trimming left V 3 bases short and J 2 bases short, with 14 bases between. This CDR3 is 16 amino acids long. The germline V gene has CDR1 MGHRA and CDR2 YSYEKL. CDR3 loop: CASSHPVRLAYNEQFF. The CDR3 DNA reads TGCGCCAGCAGCCACCCAGTGAGACTAGCCTACAATGAGCAGTTCTTC.

This clonotype was picked up many times. The chain has TRBV11-2 and TRBJ1-5; D is unclear. V shed 1 base and J shed 6 bases, with 7 bases lying between them. Per the germline V gene, CDR1 is SGHAT and CDR2 is FQNNGV. The CDR3 is 13 residues long. The CDR3 spells CASSLGPSQPQHF. The CDR3 nucleotides are TGTGCCAGCAGCTTAGGTCCTTCTCAGCCCCAGCATTTT.

This clonotype appeared many times. V is TRBV6-1 and J is TRBJ2-5; D ambiguous. CDR3 length: 17 amino acids. The germline CDR1 and CDR2 sequences are MNHNS and SASEGT. Trimming shortened V by 3 bases and J by 5 bases, and 22 bases separated the two germline ends. The CDR3 loop is CASSDDSVDPVGETQYF. In nucleotides, the CDR3 is TGTGCCAGCAGTGATGACTCTGTGGACCCAGTCGGGGAGACCCAGTACTTC.

This clonotype was seen many times. The chain recombines TRBV28 with TRBJ2-2; TRBD2 aligns across 14 bases. The CDR3 is made up of 20 amino acids. The V gene end was trimmed by 6 bases and the J gene end by 4 bases; junction bases not matched to a gene: 16. The V gene's germline CDR1 is MDHEN and CDR2 SYDVKM. CDR3 DNA sequence: TGTGCCAGCAGCCGTCCCGGGACTAGCGGGAGTAGTAAGGGCACCGGGGAGCTGTTTTTT. It is translated as CASSRPGTSGSSKGTGELFF.

The chain combines TRBV10-3 with TRBJ2-7; tentatively, D is TRBD2 (6 bases). V was trimmed by 0 bases and J by 0 bases, leaving 15 bases between them. Germline V CDR1 and CDR2: ENHRY, SYGVKD. The CDR3 length is 17 residues. CDR3 DNA sequence: TGTGCCATCAGTGAGTCGGGGCTAGCGTTAACCTCCTACGAGCAGTACTTC. Encoded protein: CAISESGLALTSYEQYF.

This clonotype was counted ten times or more. CDR3 amino acids: CAWSGINYGYTF. DNA of the CDR3: TGTGCCTGGAGTGGGATTAACTATGGCTACACCTTC. The chain uses TRBV30 and TRBJ1-2; D unclear. Germline CDR1 is GTSNPN and CDR2 is SVGIG (reference sequence). CDR3 length equals 12 residues. Trimming left V 1 base short and J 1 base short, with 4 bases between. The complete variable domain, with remaining parts taken from reference TRBV30 and TRBJ1-2, reads SQTIHQWPATLVQPVGSPLSLECTVEGTSNPNLYWYRQAAGRGLQLLFYSVGIGQISSEVPQNLSASRPQDRQFILSSKKLLLSDSGFYLCAWSGINYGYTFGSGTRLTVV.

The sample holds many counts of this clonotype. This chain uses TRBV9 with TRBJ2-7; 12 bases are a match to TRBD2. V trimming: 3 bases; J trimming: 3 bases; junction bases outside the gene matches: 7. Germline V gene lookup returns CDR1 SGDLS and CDR2 YYNGEE. The CDR3 spans 16 residues. CDR3 region: CASSASTSGRIYEQYF. The DNA of the CDR3 is TGTGCCAGCAGCGCCTCGACTAGCGGGAGAATCTACGAGCAGTACTTC.

In its sample, this clonotype was seen many times. The gene calls are TRBV20-1 and TRBJ2-7; TRBD1 matches at 11 bases. Losses at the gene ends were 3 bases for V and 4 bases for J; bases not matched to a gene: 8. In germline, CDR1 is DFQATT, CDR2 SNEGSKA (reference sequence). The CDR3 has 15 residues. The CDR3 loop reads CSASAWGQGGYEQYF. CDR3 in DNA: TGCAGTGCTAGCGCGTGGGGACAGGGGGGTTACGAGCAGTACTTC.

This clonotype was seen more than once but under ten times. This rearrangement joins TRBV12-3 or TRBV12-4 to TRBJ1-4; possibly TRBD1 for D (5 bases). Between the trimmed V and J ends, which lost 5 bases and 1 base, there was a span of 14 bases. This CDR3 contains 16 residues. CDR3 in amino acids: CASSERLTETNEKLFF. Here the CDR3 DNA reads TGTGCCAGCAGTGAGAGACTGACAGAAACTAATGAAAAACTGTTTTTT.

This clonotype was seen more than once but under ten times. This chain joins TRBV11-2 and TRBJ2-4; D ambiguous. The CDR3 loop spans 19 amino acids. Trimming pared 1 base from V and 0 bases from J, leaving 19 bases between. CDR1 and CDR2 (germline): SGHAT, FQNNGV. The CDR3 sequence is CASSLGGHPRSLAKNIQYF. The CDR3 DNA reads as TGTGCCAGCAGCTTAGGTGGCCACCCGCGGAGTCTAGCCAAAAACATTCAGTACTTC.

This clonotype was recorded many times. This chain connects TRBV20-1 to TRBJ2-7; 10 positions agree with TRBD1. The CDR3 runs 15 residues. CDR1 is DFQATT, CDR2 SNEGSKA, per germline (reference sequence). The V gene end was trimmed by 4 bases and the J gene end by 6 bases; junction bases not matched to a gene: 12. CDR3 coding DNA: TGCAGTGCTATGGGGCCGGGACAGGGGATAAGCGAGCAGTACTTC. Residues: CSAMGPGQGISEQYF.

This clonotype was found a few times. The chain has TRBV12-3 or TRBV12-4 and TRBJ1-5, with D unresolved. V lost 6 bases to trimming and J lost 6 bases, with 12 bases between them. CDR3 length: 13 amino acids. The CDR3 loop is CASSGRLTQPQHF. In DNA form, the CDR3 reads TGTGCCAGCAGCGGGAGACTAACTCAGCCCCAGCATTTT.

This clonotype has just a few counts. This chain uses TRBV6-5 with TRBJ2-1; 14 nucleotides line up with TRBD2. V gave up 2 bases and J gave up 10 bases; unmatched junction bases: 4. Germline V gives CDR1 MNHEY, CDR2 SVGAGI. The CDR3 is made up of 15 amino acids. CDR3 DNA sequence: TGTGCCAGCAGTTACGGGACTAGCGGGAGCCAGGAGCAGTTCTTC. It encodes CASSYGTSGSQEQFF.

This clonotype was counted many times. A much more abundant neighbour one base away suggests this may be a read error. The genes are TRBV2 and TRBJ2-1; 11 bases line up with TRBD1. V lost 6 bases, J lost 4 bases, and 5 bases stayed unmatched. From germline, CDR1 is SNHLY and CDR2 FYNNEI. CDR3 length equals 15 residues. The CDR3 reads CASSWGTGGYNEQFF. The CDR3 DNA reads as TGTGCCAGCAGCTGGGGGACAGGGGGGTACAATGAGCAGTTCTTC.

The chain is built from TRBV29-1 and TRBJ2-2; possibly TRBD2 for D (5 bases). Germline V gene data show CDR1 as SQVTM and CDR2 as ANQGSEA. The ends were cut back, 4 bases at V and 7 bases at J, with 7 bases in the middle. The CDR3 is 11 residues long. DNA of the CDR3: TGCAGCGTTGCCGGGGACGGGGAGCTGTTTTTT. Its protein is CSVAGDGELFF.

In the case of this clonotype: A read error may explain this, as a much larger clone is one base away. The rearrangement uses TRBV28 and TRBJ2-1; possible D gene TRBD2, 6 bases. CDR3 length equals 15 residues. The V end lost 6 bases, the J end lost 2 bases, and 14 bases lay between the germline ends. CDR1 is MDHEN, CDR2 SYDVKM, per germline. CDR3 in amino acids: CASSQDGRAYNEQFF. In nucleotides, the CDR3 is TGTGCCAGCAGCCAAGACGGGAGAGCCTACAATGAGCAGTTCTTC.

This clonotype came up many times. The J gene is TRBJ2-7, the V gene TRBV5-1; 9 nucleotides agree with TRBD2. Per germline, CDR1 SGHRS and CDR2 YFSETQ. The CDR3 has 15 residues. The junction had 4 bases not matched to a gene; V was cut back by 3 bases and J by 0 bases. As DNA, the CDR3 is TGCGCCAGCAGCTCGACTAGCGGCACCTCCTACGAGCAGTACTTC. Protein sequence: CASSSTSGTSYEQYF.

V and J are TRBV11-2 and TRBJ2-5; D may match TRBD1 or TRBD2 (5 bases each). The CDR3 covers 15 residues. Looked up from germline, CDR1 is SGHAT and CDR2 is FQNNGV. The V end was cut by 3 bases, the J end by 1 base, with 12 bases between. The CDR3 sequence: CASSLSGTFQETQYF. Here the CDR3 DNA reads TGTGCCAGCAGCTTGTCCGGGACCTTCCAAGAGACCCAGTACTTC.

This chain joins TRBV28 and TRBJ1-1, with D maybe TRBD1 (5 bases). CDR3 length: 12 residues. Germline-derived CDR1 and CDR2 are MDHEN and SYDVKM. Trimming removed 7 bases at V and 8 bases at J, with 14 bases between. The CDR3 region is CASTGGEPEAFF. CDR3 bases: TGTGCCAGCACTGGAGGGGAACCGGAAGCTTTCTTT.

The V call is TRBV28, the J call TRBJ2-4, with unresolved D. This CDR3 is built from 15 residues. Per germline, CDR1 MDHEN and CDR2 SYDVKM. V was shortened by 2 bases and J by 0 bases, with 8 bases between the two germline ends. The CDR3 reads CASSLMQTAKNIQYF. CDR3 bases: TGTGCCAGCAGTTTAATGCAAACAGCCAAAAACATTCAGTACTTC.

This clonotype was found once. Given a much more abundant clone one base away, this may be a read error. The CDR3 ends on some other residue instead of the conserved phenylalanine or tryptophan, so this is likely a read error. The chain employs TRBV2 and TRBJ1-6; a weak D match, TRBD1 (5 bases). CDR1 and CDR2 (germline): SNHLY, FYNNEI. V lost 3 bases, J lost 7 bases, and 16 bases lay in between. CDR3 length equals 16 residues. CDR3 protein: CASSESGHRSNSPLHS. Written as DNA, the CDR3 is TGTGCCAGCAGTGAGAGCGGACACCGATCAAATTCACCCCTCCACTCT.

This clonotype was recorded at least ten times. This rearrangement joins TRBV4-2 to TRBJ1-5; TRBD1 agrees at 9 bases. Germline V gene data show CDR1 as LGHNA and CDR2 as YNFKEQ. The J segment lost 5 bases and the V segment lost 3 bases, leaving 5 bases of the junction unmatched. The CDR3 totals 15 residues. CDR3 DNA: TGTGCCAGCAGCCATCCCGACAGGGGGGATCAGCCCCAGCATTTT. Translated, it gives CASSHPDRGDQPQHF.

The table lists this clonotype with a few counts. The chain recombines TRBV19 with TRBJ2-3; 8 bases map to TRBD1. Germline trimming cut 10 bases from V and 4 bases from J; bases unmatched to any gene: 19. This CDR3 is built from 17 residues. Germline V gene data show CDR1 as LNHDA and CDR2 as SQIVND (reference sequence). The CDR3 sequence: CANPKTLGQGFPDTQYF. Written as DNA, the CDR3 is TGTGCCAATCCCAAAACCCTCGGACAGGGTTTCCCAGATACGCAGTATTTT.

This clonotype was observed a handful of times. CDR3 sequence: CASSQRIRDETQYF. The CDR3 bases are TGTGCCAGCAGCCAAAGGATTAGGGACGAGACCCAGTACTTC. The chain uses TRBV14 and TRBJ2-5; either TRBD1 or TRBD2 may fit D (5 bases each). CDR1 and CDR2 (germline): SGHDN, FVKESK. V shed 2 bases and J shed 5 bases, with 12 bases lying between them. The CDR3 contains 14 residues. Full variable domain (remainder filled in from reference TRBV14 and TRBJ2-5): EAGVTQFPSHSVIEKGQTVTLRCDPISGHDNLYWYRRVMGKEIKFLLHFVKESKQDESGMPNNRFLAERTGGTYSTLKVQPAELEDSGVYFCASSQRIRDETQYFGPGTRLLVL.